Presented here are 24 T cell receptor beta chains from one specimen sequenced in a study of cytomegalovirus exposure and HLA in healthy donors. TCRdb's copy holds only in-frame clones and misses some; the assay was immunoSEQ multiplex PCR. The sample carries about 98,000 clones, roughly 90% recorded once. The sample comprised PBMCs. These receptors were collected from a young man in good health and CMV-seropositive.

V is TRBV19 and J is TRBJ2-3; 9 positions match TRBD2. J gave up 6 bases and V 7 bases, and 8 bases lay outside the gene matches. Germline V lookup: CDR1 LNHDA, CDR2 SQIVND (reference sequence). The CDR3 loop spans 14 amino acids. CDR3 sequence reads: CASTWVAGVDTQYF. In DNA form, the CDR3 reads TGTGCCAGTACGTGGGTAGCGGGAGTGGATACGCAGTATTTT.

J is TRBJ2-3 and V is TRBV7-6; 11 nucleotides match TRBD2. The ends lost 3 bases at V and 5 bases at J; junction bases unmatched: 10. The CDR3 spans 17 residues. Germline V gene lookup returns CDR1 SGHVS and CDR2 FNYEAQ. CDR3 bases: TGTGCCAGCAGCTTTACTAGCGGGGGTCCTCGGGGAGATACGCAGTATTTT. It encodes CASSFTSGGPRGDTQYF.

The chain has TRBV5-6 and TRBJ2-7; 10 bases are shared with TRBD2. The ends lost 2 bases at V and 2 bases at J; junction bases unmatched: 4. The CDR3 extends over 15 amino acids. Germline V gives CDR1 SGHDT, CDR2 YYEEEE. Here the CDR3 DNA reads TGTGCCAGCAGCTTAGGGCTAGCGGGGGCCTACGAGCAGTACTTC. Amino acid sequence: CASSLGLAGAYEQYF.

The genes are TRBV6-1 and TRBJ1-6, with 8 bases matching TRBD1. This CDR3 spans 14 amino acids. Germline CDR1 MNHNS, CDR2 SASEGT. The ends lost 2 bases at V and 7 bases at J; junction bases unmatched: 1. CDR3 nucleotides: TGTGCCAGCAGTGAAAGGACAGGGAATTCACCCCTCCACTTT. As protein: CASSERTGNSPLHF.

This clone was counted a few times. The gene calls are TRBV4-3 and TRBJ1-6; 9 bases fit TRBD1. Germline values: CDR1 LGHNA, CDR2 YSLEER. The CDR3 loop spans 16 amino acids. V dropped 3 bases and J dropped 7; count of bases not matched to a gene: 7. This CDR3 is CASSQDNRGRNSPLHF. In DNA, the CDR3 is TGCGCCAGCAGCCAGGACAACAGGGGGCGAAATTCACCCCTCCACTTT.

The J gene is TRBJ2-5, the V gene TRBV5-1; the match to TRBD1 covers 8 bases. The germline gives CDR1 SGHRS, CDR2 YFSETQ. V shed 4 bases and J 3 bases; nucleotides not matched to a gene: 5. The length of the CDR3 is 14 residues. The CDR3 sequence: CASSPWGQEETQYF. For the CDR3, the DNA is TGCGCCAGCAGCCCCTGGGGACAGGAAGAGACCCAGTACTTC.

The chain combines TRBV25-1 with TRBJ1-2; 9 positions match TRBD1. V was pared by 3 bases and J by 0 bases, with 5 bases of the junction left unmatched. There are 16 residues in the CDR3. CDR1 is MGHDK and CDR2 is SYGVNS in the germline V gene. CDR3 region: CASSETGGLANYGYTF. For the CDR3, the DNA is TGTGCCAGCAGTGAGACAGGGGGATTAGCTAACTATGGCTACACCTTC.

This clone was seen a single time. The chain uses TRBV4-3 and TRBJ2-1; 8 nucleotides align to TRBD1. In germline, CDR1 is LGHNA, CDR2 YSLEER. V dropped 6 bases and J dropped 8; count of bases not matched to a gene: 12. This CDR3 comprises 15 residues. CDR3 bases: TGCGCCAGCAGTCCGGACAGGGTGGGGGTTGATGAGCAGTTCTTC. It translates to CASSPDRVGVDEQFF.

This rearrangement joins TRBV27 to TRBJ1-4; D gene uncertain. Germline V gene lookup returns CDR1 MNHEY and CDR2 SMNVEV (reference sequence). Trimming took off 8 bases at V and 10 bases at J, with 29 bases between the two ends. CDR3 length: 17 residues. This CDR3 reads CASAPLPPGLGVPKLFF. Written as DNA, the CDR3 is TGTGCCAGCGCCCCCCTCCCACCTGGACTTGGGGTCCCAAAACTGTTTTTT.

The chain links TRBV11-3 to TRBJ2-7; D perhaps matches TRBD1 (6 bases). The length of the CDR3 is 14 residues. Germline-derived CDR1 and CDR2 are SGHNT and YENEEA. V lost 4 bases and J 5 bases, leaving 15 bases between the germline ends. Here the CDR3 reads CASSYRQDRHEQYF. DNA of the CDR3: TGTGCCAGCAGCTACCGACAGGACCGGCACGAGCAGTACTTC.

The chain links TRBV20-1 to TRBJ1-2; D not certain. The V and J ends lost 5 bases and 8 bases respectively, with 9 bases between them. The CDR3 is 10 amino acids. CDR1 DFQATT and CDR2 SNEGSKA come from the germline V gene (reference sequence). This CDR3 reads CSAGQEGYTF. The CDR3 DNA reads TGCAGTGCTGGGCAAGAAGGCTACACCTTC.

The chain is built from TRBV4-1 and TRBJ2-1; D possibly corresponds to TRBD2 (7 bases). Trimming stripped 1 base from V and 6 bases from J, with 13 bases between. Germline CDR1 MGHRA, CDR2 YSYEKL. This CDR3 has 15 residues. The chain's CDR3 is CASSQVGGPFNEQFF. The DNA of the CDR3 is TGCGCCAGCAGCCAAGTGGGGGGGCCCTTCAATGAGCAGTTCTTC.

The V gene is TRBV18, the J gene TRBJ2-6, with 10 nucleotides matching TRBD1. The ends lost 4 bases at V and 1 base at J; junction bases unmatched: 7. The CDR3 covers 18 residues. Germline lookup yields CDR1 KGHSH and CDR2 LQKENI. The CDR3 here is CASSLRDRGLSGANVLTF. DNA for the CDR3: TGTGCCAGCTCACTCCGGGACAGGGGCCTTTCTGGGGCCAACGTCCTGACTTTC.

The chain has TRBV12-2 and TRBJ2-7; the table calls TRBD2, which could not be checked here. TRBV12-2 is a pseudogene locus. The CDR3 contains 16 residues. The CDR3 spells CARRPKGDWGGYEQYF. For the CDR3, the DNA is TGTGCACGACGACCGAAGGGAGATTGGGGGGGCTACGAGCAGTACTTC.

CDR3 bases: TGTGCCAGCAGCGTAGATGAGCGGGAGTTCGGAGATACGCAGTATTTT. As protein: CASSVDEREFGDTQYF. The chain has TRBV9 and TRBJ2-3; TRBD2 matches 8 bases. This CDR3 has 16 amino acids. Germline lookup yields CDR1 SGDLS and CDR2 YYNGEE. V dropped 0 bases and J dropped 5; count of bases not matched to a gene: 8.

The chain carries TRBV11-2 and TRBJ2-2; maybe TRBD1 (7 bases). The CDR3 is 16 residues long. V was pared by 5 bases and J by 4 bases, with 17 bases between. Germline V lookup: CDR1 SGHAT, CDR2 FQNNGV. In DNA form, the CDR3 reads TGTGCCAGCAGCCGGAGGGGGCAGGAACCCACCGGGGAGCTGTTTTTT. This gives the protein CASSRRGQEPTGELFF.

The gene calls are TRBV19 and TRBJ1-2, with a weak D call TRBD1 (5 bases). The germline CDR1 and CDR2 sequences are LNHDA and SQIVND (reference sequence). Trimming shortened V by 3 bases and J by 8 bases, and 13 bases separated the two germline ends. The CDR3 contains 13 residues. The CDR3 bases are TGTGCCAGTAGTATGTCCAGGGTGTTGGGCTACACCTTC. It yields the protein CASSMSRVLGYTF.

The genes are TRBV28 and TRBJ2-7; TRBD1 might be the D (6 bases). The V gene's germline CDR1 is MDHEN and CDR2 SYDVKM. Trimming left V 4 bases short and J 2 bases short, with 18 bases between. This CDR3 contains 16 residues. CDR3 sequence reads: CASSSSTGTNTYEQYF. For the CDR3, the DNA is TGTGCCAGCAGTTCCTCGACAGGCACAAACACCTACGAGCAGTACTTC.

This clone occurred a few times. J is TRBJ2-1 and V is TRBV6-4, with TRBD2 as a possible D gene (6 bases). Trimming shortened V by 7 bases and J by 7 bases, and 20 bases separated the two germline ends. In germline, CDR1 is MRHNA, CDR2 SNTAGT. The CDR3 is 15 amino acids. Written as DNA, the CDR3 is TGTGCCAGCAATATGGCGGGCCCTCGGGGGAATGAGCAGTTCTTC. Translated: CASNMAGPRGNEQFF.

The rearrangement links TRBV4-3 to TRBJ1-2; D is possibly TRBD1 (6 bases). Germline CDR1 and CDR2: LGHNA and YSLEER. Trimming left V 5 bases short and J 8 bases short, with 15 bases between. The CDR3 is 13 residues long. CDR3 nucleotides: TGCGCCAGCAGCTCCCAATTTACAGGGGGCTACACCTTC. Its protein is CASSSQFTGGYTF.

In its sample, this clone was seen a few times. At the DNA level, this CDR3 is encoded by other sequences in the same sample as well. The J gene is TRBJ1-5, the V gene TRBV19; a weak D match, TRBD1 (5 bases). V gave up 2 bases and J gave up 1 base, with 9 bases separating them. Germline V gene sequence: CDR1 LNHDA, CDR2 SQIVND (reference sequence). The CDR3 has 15 amino acids. DNA for the CDR3: TGTGCCAGTAGTATATCGGGGGTCAGCAATCAGCCCCAGCATTTT. It encodes CASSISGVSNQPQHF.

The CDR3: CASSGVQNEKLFF. CDR3 sequence (DNA): TGTGCCAGCTCGGGAGTTCAAAATGAAAAACTGTTTTTT. The rearrangement links TRBV7-9 to TRBJ1-4; D remains unclear. V lost 8 bases, J lost 5 bases, and 12 bases lay in between. The germline V gene has CDR1 SEHNR and CDR2 FQNEAQ (reference sequence). The CDR3 has 13 amino acids. Full variable domain (rest looked up from reference TRBV7-9 and TRBJ1-4): DTGVSQNPRHKITKRGQNVTFRCDPISEHNRLYWYRQTLGQGPEFLTYFQNEAQLEKSRLLSDRFSAERPKGSFSTLEIQRTEQGDSAMYLCASSGVQNEKLFFGSGTQLSVL.

V is TRBV11-2 and J is TRBJ1-1, with a possible D match to TRBD1 (5 bases). The germline gives CDR1 SGHAT, CDR2 FQNNGV. The CDR3 is 15 residues long. Trimming removed 4 bases from V and 5 bases from J, with 17 bases in between. The CDR3 protein is CASSSRWGGETEAFF. CDR3 nucleotide sequence: TGTGCCAGCAGCTCGAGATGGGGGGGAGAGACTGAAGCTTTCTTT.

The genes are TRBV5-1 and TRBJ2-3, with D unresolved. Per germline, CDR1 SGHRS and CDR2 YFSETQ. Trimming cost V 0 bases and J 5 bases, with 7 bases left between them. The CDR3 loop spans 13 amino acids. DNA of the CDR3: TGCGCCAGCAGCTTGGCCCAACTAGATACGCAGTATTTT. It translates to CASSLAQLDTQYF.